These 4 T cell receptor beta chains share one sample of origin, sequenced in a study of shared clonotypes between healthy human individuals. TCRdb keeps only in-frame clones here, not all; method: immunoSEQ multiplex PCR. This table holds 550,000 to 850,000 clones, 72% found once. Sequencing input: memory CD4+ T cells sorted from blood. Subset in this sample: CD45RA-negative fraction. These receptors originate from a woman in her thirties in good health.

This clone turned up a few times. The sample has other DNA sequences that encode this CDR3 too. The V call is TRBV11-2, the J call TRBJ1-5; D gene unclear. This CDR3 region has 16 residues. Germline-derived CDR1 and CDR2 are SGHAT and FQNNGV. The ends were cut back, 5 bases at V and 0 bases at J, with 14 bases in the middle. The CDR3 is CASSLAGSHSNQPQHF. DNA for the CDR3: TGTGCCAGCAGCCTGGCCGGGTCCCATAGCAATCAGCCCCAGCATTTT.

The V call is TRBV27, the J call TRBJ2-2, with D possibly being TRBD2 (6 bases). V lost 6 bases to trimming and J lost 6 bases, with 29 bases between them. Germline values: CDR1 MNHEY, CDR2 SMNVEV (reference sequence). The CDR3 has 19 amino acids. The DNA for the CDR3 is TGTGCCAGCAGCAAGCTGAGGGACTCCGCCTTCGTAGCGGCCGGGGAGCTGTTTTTT. This sequence encodes CASSKLRDSAFVAAGELFF.

This rearrangement joins TRBV5-6 to TRBJ1-2; the D is unclear. Germline assignment: CDR1 SGHDT and CDR2 YYEEEE. Trimming shortened V by 4 bases and J by 2 bases, and 12 bases separated the two germline ends. The CDR3 loop spans 14 amino acids. CDR3 loop: CASSPMTDNYGYTF. The CDR3 DNA reads as TGTGCCAGCAGCCCCATGACCGACAACTATGGCTACACCTTC.

This chain connects TRBV7-2 to TRBJ1-1, with D possibly being TRBD1 (6 bases). The length of the CDR3 is 14 residues. Germline CDR1 and CDR2: SGHTA and FQGNSA. Trimming stripped 1 base from V and 2 bases from J, with 8 bases between. The CDR3 DNA reads TGTGCCAGCAGCTTAGGGGACATCAACACTGAAGCTTTCTTT. The encoded protein is CASSLGDINTEAFF. Drawing the rest from reference TRBV7-2 and TRBJ1-1, the complete variable domain is GAGVSQSPSNKVTEKGKDVELRCDPISGHTALYWYRQSLGQGLEFLIYFQGNSAPDKSGLPSDRFSAERTGGSVSTLTIQRTQQEDSAVYLCASSLGDINTEAFFGQGTRLTVV.